These T cell receptor beta chains were read from a single sample in a study of cytomegalovirus exposure and HLA in healthy donors. Only in-frame clones appear in the TCRdb table, and some are missing; sequencing was by immunoSEQ multiplex PCR. The sample has 170,000 or so clones, around three quarters seen once. The sequenced material came from PBMCs. These receptors all come from a man between 35 and 55 years old in good health and CMV-seronegative. Each CDR3 is given with its conserved first and last residue. Fields, in order: D gene, J gene, clone size, V gene, CDR3 protein, CDR3 DNA. D genes are given only for firm matches. Clone size is not always given. Where it is, it says once, few, many or a class for expanded clones.

D gene: TRBD2
J gene: TRBJ2-5
clone size: NA
V gene: TRBV29-1
CDR3 protein: CSVIPSGGETQYF
CDR3 DNA: TGCAGCGTTATCCCATCGGGGGGAGAGACCCAGTACTTC

D gene: TRBD1
J gene: TRBJ2-7
clone size: NA
V gene: TRBV9
CDR3 protein: CASSPLSGTGVEQYF
CDR3 DNA: TGTGCCAGCAGCCCTTTGTCCGGGACAGGGGTCGAGCAGTACTTC

D gene: NA
J gene: TRBJ2-2
clone size: NA
V gene: TRBV5-4
CDR3 protein: CASSWGHQNTGELFF
CDR3 DNA: TGTGCCAGCAGCTGGGGACACCAAAACACCGGGGAGCTGTTTTTT

D gene: TRBD1
J gene: TRBJ2-7
clone size: once
V gene: TRBV9
CDR3 protein: CASSLQGEPYEQYF
CDR3 DNA: TGTGCCAGCAGCTTACAGGGGGAGCCCTACGAGCAGTACTTC

D gene: NA
J gene: TRBJ2-1
clone size: NA
V gene: TRBV11-3
CDR3 protein: CASSLGSSYNEQFF
CDR3 DNA: TGTGCCAGCAGTTTAGGGAGCTCCTACAATGAGCAGTTCTTC

D gene: NA
J gene: TRBJ1-1
clone size: NA
V gene: TRBV19
CDR3 protein: CASSIEQGTEAFF
CDR3 DNA: TGTGCCAGTAGTATAGAGCAGGGGACAGAAGCTTTCTTT

D gene: TRBD1
J gene: TRBJ1-6
clone size: once
V gene: TRBV27
CDR3 protein: CASSYEGAGSPLHF
CDR3 DNA: TGTGCCAGCAGTTACGAGGGGGCCGGGTCACCCCTCCACTTT

D gene: NA
J gene: TRBJ1-1
clone size: NA
V gene: TRBV12-5
CDR3 protein: CASAPGTGGGAEAFF
CDR3 DNA: TGTGCTAGTGCCCCGGGAACAGGAGGAGGGGCCGAAGCTTTCTTT

D gene: NA
J gene: TRBJ1-1
clone size: NA
V gene: TRBV5-1
CDR3 protein: CASSLREGTEAFF
CDR3 DNA: TGCGCCAGCAGCTTGCGGGAGGGCACTGAAGCTTTCTTT

D gene: NA
J gene: TRBJ1-1
clone size: NA
V gene: TRBV6-1
CDR3 protein: CASSDGGSFTEAFF
CDR3 DNA: TGTGCCAGCAGTGACGGGGGAAGTTTCACTGAAGCTTTCTTT

D gene: NA
J gene: TRBJ2-1
clone size: NA
V gene: TRBV19
CDR3 protein: CASTITSEPYDEQFF
CDR3 DNA: TGTGCCAGTACCATCACTTCCGAGCCGTACGATGAGCAGTTCTTC

D gene: NA
J gene: TRBJ2-6
clone size: NA
V gene: TRBV7-2
CDR3 protein: CASSIQELSSGANVLTF
CDR3 DNA: TGTGCCAGCAGCATACAGGAATTAAGCTCTGGGGCCAACGTCCTGACTTTC

D gene: NA
J gene: TRBJ2-7
clone size: NA
V gene: TRBV18
CDR3 protein: CASSPFGGSYEQYF
CDR3 DNA: TGTGCCAGCTCACCATTCGGGGGCTCCTACGAGCAGTACTTC

D gene: TRBD2
J gene: TRBJ2-5
clone size: NA
V gene: TRBV7-2
CDR3 protein: CASSLEAGETQYF
CDR3 DNA: TGTGCCAGCAGCTTAGAAGCGGGGGAGACCCAGTACTTC

D gene: TRBD1
J gene: TRBJ2-7
clone size: NA
V gene: TRBV15
CDR3 protein: CATSRARDRGVEQYF
CDR3 DNA: TGTGCCACCAGCAGAGCCCGGGACAGGGGTGTAGAGCAGTACTTC

D gene: NA
J gene: TRBJ1-1
clone size: NA
V gene: TRBV25-1
CDR3 protein: CASSPGVSTEAFF
CDR3 DNA: TGTGCCAGCAGCCCAGGGGTAAGTACTGAAGCTTTCTTT

D gene: TRBD1
J gene: TRBJ1-1
clone size: NA
V gene: TRBV7-2
CDR3 protein: CASSGTGGYTEAFF
CDR3 DNA: TGTGCCAGCAGCGGAACAGGGGGCTACACTGAAGCTTTCTTT

D gene: NA
J gene: TRBJ2-1
clone size: few
V gene: TRBV4-3
CDR3 protein: CASSQLVRETDNEQFF
CDR3 DNA: TGCGCCAGCAGCCAATTGGTTCGGGAGACCGACAATGAGCAGTTCTTC

D gene: NA
J gene: TRBJ1-5
clone size: NA
V gene: TRBV30
CDR3 protein: CAWSMRSNQPQHF
CDR3 DNA: TGTGCCTGGAGTATGAGGAGCAATCAGCCCCAGCATTTT

D gene: NA
J gene: TRBJ1-5
clone size: NA
V gene: TRBV5-6
CDR3 protein: CASSKTVAPPQHF
CDR3 DNA: TGTGCCAGCAGCAAGACCGTAGCACCGCCCCAGCATTTT